A selection of T cell receptor beta chains follows, all from one sample in a study of molecular identifiers for immune sequencing clone quantification. A single record per CDR3 protein comes from TCRdb applying MiXCR to the PCR reads. The table includes more than 550,000 distinct CDR3 sequences, around 25% detected once. The sample was naive CD8+ T cells from blood, with Jurkat cell RNA spiked in. These receptor sequences come from a human donor in good health. Some libraries in this study had Jurkat cell RNA spiked in. Each CDR3 is given with its conserved first and last residue. Each record gives: D gene, V gene, clone size, CDR3 length, J gene, CDR3 protein, CDR3 DNA. The D gene is left open where the match is weak. Rows may omit the clone size; those that give it use once, few, many or a size class.

TRBD1,TRBV19,-,14,TRBJ2-7,CVSSPGTGGDEQYF,TGTGTCAGTAGTCCCGGGACAGGGGGCGACGAGCAGTACTTC
-,TRBV25-1,few,14,TRBJ1-5,CASSESEGNQPQHF,TGTGCCAGCAGTGAATCGGAGGGGAATCAGCCCCAGCATTTT
TRBD2,TRBV7-2,many,16,TRBJ2-1,CASSQPGTSAYNEQFF,TGTGCCAGCAGCCAACCCGGGACTAGCGCCTACAATGAGCAGTTCTTC
-,TRBV27,-,13,TRBJ1-3,CASSLLPGNTIYF,TGTGCCAGCAGTTTACTCCCGGGAAACACCATATATTTT
-,TRBV20-1,many,16,TRBJ1-3,CSARRLGTSSGNTIYF,TGCAGTGCTAGAAGGCTCGGGACCAGCTCTGGAAACACCATATATTTT
-,TRBV7-6,-,16,TRBJ2-3,CARRLETVRRADTQYF,TGTGCCCGCCGCCTAGAGACCGTCCGGCGGGCCGATACGCAGTATTTT
TRBD2,TRBV6-5,-,15,TRBJ2-3,CASRPYRGLPDTQYF,TGTGCCAGCAGGCCTTACCGGGGACTACCAGATACGCAGTATTTT
-,TRBV11-2,many,15,TRBJ1-4,CASRPAGETNEKLFF,TGTGCCAGCAGACCAGCGGGGGAAACTAATGAAAAACTGTTTTTT
TRBD2,TRBV4-1,few,16,TRBJ2-2,CASSPEIGLAAGELFF,TGCGCCAGCAGCCCTGAAATTGGACTAGCAGCGGGGGAGCTGTTTTTT
TRBD2,TRBV27,few,16,TRBJ2-3,CASSLIAGVGTDTQYF,TGTGCCAGCAGTCTCATAGCGGGGGTGGGCACAGATACGCAGTATTTT
TRBD2,TRBV12-5,few,14,TRBJ2-3,CASGSGGFTDTQYF,TGTGCTAGTGGTAGCGGGGGGTTCACAGATACGCAGTATTTT
TRBD2,TRBV7-9,many,18,TRBJ2-7,CASSPHGTSGGPFYEQYF,TGTGCCAGCAGCCCACACGGGACTAGCGGGGGACCTTTCTACGAGCAGTACTTC
-,TRBV11-2,-,14,TRBJ2-7,CASSPIGSTYEQYF,TGTGCCAGCAGCCCTATTGGTAGCACGTACGAGCAGTACTTC
-,TRBV14,-,12,TRBJ1-2,CASSQGLYHYTF,TGTGCCAGCAGCCAAGGTCTCTATCACTACACCTTC
-,TRBV5-6,few,14,TRBJ1-1,CASSFYRVNTEAFF,TGTGCCAGCAGCTTTTACAGGGTTAACACTGAAGCTTTCTTT
-,TRBV4-3,many,16,TRBJ1-2,CASSHGTGRTNYGYTF,TGCGCCAGCAGCCATGGAACGGGGCGAACCAACTATGGCTACACCTTC
-,TRBV4-1,-,17,TRBJ1-6,CASSQGEVVGPNSPLHF,TGCGCCAGCAGCCAAGGGGAGGTTGTCGGCCCGAATTCACCCCTCCACTTT
-,TRBV12-3/TRBV12-4,many,14,TRBJ2-7,CASSPTPGPYEQYF,TGTGCCAGCAGTCCAACGCCGGGACCCTACGAGCAGTACTTC
TRBD2,TRBV7-9,many,13,TRBJ2-7,CASSSVGGVEQYF,TGTGCCAGCAGCTCAGTTGGGGGGGTCGAGCAGTACTTC
-,TRBV6-2/TRBV6-3,-,14,TRBJ2-7,CASCLGGTSYEQYF,TGTGCCAGCTGTCTAGGAGGGACCTCCTACGAGCAGTACTTC
-,TRBV20-1,-,15,TRBJ1-5,CSARDKYRSNQPQHF,TGCAGTGCTAGAGATAAGTACCGCAGCAATCAGCCCCAGCATTTT
-,TRBV9,-,15,TRBJ1-2,CASSVDPSTNYGYTF,TGTGCCAGCAGCGTAGACCCCTCTACTAACTATGGCTACACCTTC
-,TRBV7-2,few,15,TRBJ1-4,CASSLDRVWGGKLFF,TGTGCCAGCAGCTTAGATAGGGTTTGGGGTGGAAAACTGTTTTTT
-,TRBV20-1,many,16,TRBJ2-1,CSASPPSARTNNEQFF,TGCAGTGCTTCCCCCCCCAGCGCCCGGACGAACAATGAGCAGTTCTTC
TRBD2,TRBV30,many,15,TRBJ2-5,CAWGYPAGVSETQYF,TGTGCCTGGGGTTACCCAGCGGGGGTTTCAGAGACCCAGTACTTC
-,TRBV12-3/TRBV12-4,-,14,TRBJ1-2,CASSSFRQVVGYTF,TGTGCGAGCAGCTCCTTTCGACAGGTTGTGGGCTACACCTTC
-,TRBV9,many,15,TRBJ1-3,CASSPRQNSGNTIYF,TGTGCCAGCAGCCCACGGCAGAACTCTGGAAACACCATATATTTT
-,TRBV9,few,14,TRBJ1-2,CASSVAGGNYGYTF,TGTGCCAGCAGCGTAGCAGGAGGGAACTATGGCTACACCTTC
-,TRBV27,many,16,TRBJ2-3,CASSLIAPAGTDTQYF,TGTGCCAGCAGTTTAATCGCCCCGGCTGGCACAGATACGCAGTATTTT
-,TRBV18,once,16,TRBJ1-1,CACPPTSGGDNTEAFF,TGTGCCTGCCCTCCAACCAGCGGGGGAGATAACACTGAAGCTTTCTTT
TRBD2,TRBV27,-,12,TRBJ2-7,CASSPLAGGEVF,TGTGCCAGCAGTCCCCTAGCGGGGGGCGAGGTTTTC
-,TRBV5-3,-,14,TRBJ1-1,CASSWGRGAPEAFF,TGTGCCAGCAGCTGGGGCAGGGGAGCCCCTGAAGCTTTCTTT
-,TRBV5-6,many,17,TRBJ2-3,CASSLGREIPYTDTQYF,TGTGCCAGCAGCTTGGGACGGGAAATACCTTACACAGATACGCAGTATTTT
-,TRBV12-3/TRBV12-4,few,12,TRBJ2-7,CASSLEPLGQYF,TGTGCCAGCAGCTTGGAGCCCCTGGGGCAGTACTTC
-,TRBV30,-,13,TRBJ2-7,CAWSMGVSYEQYF,TGTGCCTGGAGTATGGGGGTCTCCTACGAGCAGTACTTC
-,TRBV5-1,many,13,TRBJ1-1,CASSIAGAAEAFF,TGCGCCAGCAGCATAGCAGGGGCGGCTGAAGCTTTCTTT
-,TRBV7-6,few,19,TRBJ2-1,CASSLDRTEYLSSYNEQFF,TGTGCCAGCAGCTTAGATAGGACAGAATACCTTAGCTCCTACAATGAGCAGTTCTTC
-,TRBV16,many,16,TRBJ1-5,CASSQSGQYSNQPQHF,TGTGCCAGCAGCCAATCTGGGCAGTATAGCAATCAGCCCCAGCATTTT
TRBD1,TRBV6-2/TRBV6-3,-,15,TRBJ2-2,CASHPGQGRTGELFF,TGTGCCAGTCATCCGGGACAGGGTAGAACCGGGGAGCTGTTTTTT
-,TRBV27,few,15,TRBJ2-5,CASISRIGGGETQYF,TGTGCCAGCATTTCACGGATCGGAGGGGGAGAGACCCAGTACTTC
TRBD2,TRBV11-2,-,17,TRBJ2-3,CASSLEPSGIGTDTQYF,TGTGCCAGCAGCTTAGAACCTAGCGGGATCGGCACAGATACGCAGTATTTT
-,TRBV27,-,13,TRBJ2-1,CASSLTGLDEQFF,TGTGCCAGCAGTTTAACTGGGTTGGATGAGCAGTTCTTC
TRBD1,TRBV28,many,17,TRBJ1-1,CASSYRTGGWVNTEAFF,TGTGCCAGCAGTTACAGGACAGGGGGCTGGGTGAACACTGAAGCTTTCTTT
TRBD2,TRBV9,-,14,TRBJ2-1,CASSASGTTNEQFF,TGTGCCAGCAGCGCCTCCGGGACTACCAATGAGCAGTTCTTC
-,TRBV10-3,many,15,TRBJ2-7,CAISESLQSSYEQYF,TGTGCCATCAGTGAGTCCTTACAGTCCTCCTACGAGCAGTACTTC
TRBD2,TRBV7-2,-,14,TRBJ2-7,CASHQAGESHEQYF,TGTGCCAGCCACCAAGCGGGAGAGTCGCACGAGCAGTACTTC
-,TRBV6-2/TRBV6-3,few,14,TRBJ1-5,CASSPESLNQPQHF,TGTGCCAGCAGCCCCGAGAGTCTCAATCAGCCCCAGCATTTT
-,TRBV28,many,13,TRBJ1-1,CASSSQMGAEAFF,TGTGCCAGCAGTTCGCAGATGGGTGCTGAAGCTTTCTTT
-,TRBV12-3/TRBV12-4,few,12,TRBJ1-2,CASSSGTSGYTF,TGTGCCAGCAGTTCCGGGACTTCTGGCTACACCTTC